One T cell receptor (beta chain) is described in this entry. Its target is unknown. The source of the sample is a study of T cells in Graves' hyperthyroidism and ophthalmopathy. Newly diagnosed hyperthyroidism patients aged 18 to 65 years had disease lasting under 2 months. On the basis of clinical symptoms, serum thyroxine and TRAb, thyroid ultrasound and orbital computed tomography, diagnoses were made. Amplified regions were TCR beta CDR3 sequences from RNA transcripts. The TCR CDR3 was amplified in a first-round RT-PCR using the HTBI primer set. TCRdb redid the calling of the multiplex PCR reads with MiXCR, one entry per CDR3 protein. This sample has just under 750,000 distinct CDR3 sequences, with around a third found just once. Germline loops: CDR1 SEHNR, CDR2 FQNEAQ (reference sequence). CDR3 size: 16 residues. The V and J ends lost 5 bases and 5 bases, in that order; junction bases with no gene match: 12.

Study-wide results and caveats: In validation, the model predicted ophthalmopathy. These predictions came a median approximately 6.5 months before onset.

V and J are TRBV7-9 and TRBJ1-1; TRBD1 matches at 9 bases. The sequencing sample was made of blood. The receptor was derived from a woman aged 40 to 55 with Graves' hyperthyroidism. The DNA of the CDR3 is TGTGCCAGCAGCCCGGATGTGGGGACAGGGTCGACTGAAGCTTTCTTT. Protein: CASSPDVGTGSTEAFF.